The present T cell receptor beta chain was sequenced within a study of CD8 T cells in Susac syndrome. Study as a whole: Susac syndrome patients were untreated, on corticosteroids with some adding intravenous immunoglobulin, or on intravenous immunoglobulin only.

An input of roughly 0.5 to 1 ug of RNA was subjected to reverse transcription using random hexamers. The CDR3 of TCR beta was amplified by immunoSEQ multiplex PCR across 54 Vbeta and 13 Jbeta. TCRdb ran MiXCR on the immunoSEQ multiplex PCR reads and lists one entry per CDR3 protein. In the table there are about 100,000 distinct CDR3 sequences, about 95% of which are singletons. From blood CD8+ and CD4+ T cells, the TCR beta chain was sequenced. The source of this sequence is a human donor with Susac syndrome. The sequencing sample was made of CD8+ T cells from PBMCs.

The CDR3 is CASSVVGEGGLAPNNEQFF. Written as DNA, the CDR3 is TGTGCCAGCAGCGTAGTAGGAGAGGGGGGACTAGCCCCGAACAATGAGCAGTTCTTC. V gene TRBV9 combines with J gene TRBJ2-1; the match to TRBD2 covers 9 bases. The germline V gene encodes CDR1 SGDLS and CDR2 YYNGEE. The CDR3 is made up of 19 amino acids. V was clipped by 0 bases and J by 5 bases; unmatched bases: 15.